This TCR beta chain was recorded in a study of CD8 T cells in Susac syndrome. CDR1 and CDR2 from the germline V gene are LNHDA and SQIVND (reference sequence). V was cut by 3 bases and J by 7 bases, with 15 bases left in between. This CDR3 is built from 14 residues. A quantity of roughly 0.5 to 1 ug RNA underwent reverse transcription using random hexamers. Using its own MiXCR run on the immunoSEQ multiplex PCR reads, TCRdb lists one record per CDR3 protein. Of roughly 150,000 distinct CDR3 sequences in the sample, roughly 94% are singletons; the top ten hold 0.065% to 0.1%. Sequencing used CD4+ T cells from PBMCs. The J gene is TRBJ1-1, the V gene TRBV19, with D tentatively TRBD1 (5 bases). This receptor was identified in a human donor in good health. The DNA for the CDR3 is TGTGCCAGTAGTATTGGGGCCGCTTCGGGTGAAGCTTTCTTT. Amino acids: CASSIGAASGEAFF.